Below, 20 T cell receptor beta chains from the same sample are listed, as sequenced in a study of control samples from healthy donors and cancer patients. The protocol was immunoSEQ multiplex PCR, while the TCRdb copy is restricted to in-frame clones and leaves out a portion. The sample holds about 98,000 clones, roughly 83% seen once. Sequenced: blood. The receptor set was obtained from a woman in her twenties or thirties in good health.

V usage is TRBV19 and J usage is TRBJ1-2, with D possibly being TRBD1 (5 bases). The CDR3 sequence is 14 residues long. V dropped 4 bases and J dropped 0 bases, with 9 bases sitting between them. Germline V CDR1 and CDR2: LNHDA, SQIVND (reference sequence). CDR3 bases: TGTGCCAGTAGTAGAGACAGAACTAACTATGGCTACACCTTC. Residues: CASSRDRTNYGYTF.

V usage is TRBV19 and J usage is TRBJ1-2; maybe TRBD1 (5 bases). V was cut by 3 bases and J by 12 bases, with 17 bases left in between. The germline gives CDR1 LNHDA, CDR2 SQIVND (reference sequence). The CDR3 covers 13 residues. CDR3 region: CASSISRGRIHTF. The CDR3 DNA sequence: TGTGCCAGTAGTATTTCTCGGGGCAGGATCCACACCTTC.

The chain joins TRBV6-4 to TRBJ2-1; D remains ambiguous. CDR1 MRHNA and CDR2 SNTAGT come from the germline V gene. The CDR3 spans 15 residues. V was cut by 0 bases and J by 4 bases, with 10 bases left in between. CDR3 coding DNA: TGTGCCAGCAGTGACTCAACTACTGAGTACAATGAGCAGTTCTTC. Protein product: CASSDSTTEYNEQFF.

This clone has only a few counts. This chain links TRBV5-1 with TRBJ1-2, with D perhaps matching TRBD1 (5 bases). From germline, CDR1 is SGHRS and CDR2 YFSETQ. V lost 8 bases, J lost 8 bases, and 28 bases lay in between. This CDR3 is 16 amino acids long. CDR3 nucleotides: TGCGCCAGTAAAAGTGGGGGAACGGGTTTGTTTGAAGGCTACACCTTC. Its protein product is CASKSGGTGLFEGYTF.

In this sample, this clone turned up once. The rearrangement links TRBV6-1 to TRBJ1-1; 7 bases agree with TRBD1. This CDR3 spans 15 amino acids. J lost 10 bases, V lost 0 bases, and 11 bases had no gene match. The germline CDR1 and CDR2 sequences are MNHNS and SASEGT. In DNA, the CDR3 is TGTGCCAGCAGTGAAGCGCCGGGGACAGCCGACGGAGCTTTCTTT. Protein sequence: CASSEAPGTADGAFF.

The chain links TRBV20-1 to TRBJ1-3; D is unclear. Per the germline V gene, CDR1 is DFQATT and CDR2 is SNEGSKA (reference sequence). The CDR3 is 14 residues long. V lost 3 bases and J lost 0, with 9 bases in between. DNA of the CDR3: TGCAGTGCTAGTGACTTCAGCTCTGGAAACACCATATATTTT. It codes for CSASDFSSGNTIYF.

The CDR3 nucleotides are TGTGCCAGCAGCTTAGGAAGGGGAACCTACGAGCAGTACTTC. It yields the protein CASSLGRGTYEQYF. This sequence joins TRBV7-2 and TRBJ2-7, with D perhaps TRBD1 (5 bases). From germline, CDR1 is SGHTA and CDR2 FQGNSA. This CDR3 spans 14 amino acids. V lost 1 base to trimming and J lost 2 bases, with 9 bases between them.

The J gene is TRBJ2-2, the V gene TRBV18, with D maybe TRBD1 (6 bases). Trimming took off 4 bases at V and 4 bases at J, with 13 bases between the two ends. Per germline, CDR1 KGHSH and CDR2 LQKENI. The CDR3 loop spans 15 amino acids. CDR3 sequence reads: CASSHKVDSTGELFF. In nucleotides, the CDR3 is TGTGCCAGCTCACACAAGGTGGACAGCACCGGGGAGCTGTTTTTT.

The chain recombines TRBV4-3 with TRBJ2-3; TRBD2 might be the D (6 bases). Germline values: CDR1 LGHNA, CDR2 YSLEER. CDR3 length equals 14 residues. Trimming removed 1 base from V and 6 bases from J, with 11 bases in between. CDR3 DNA: TGCGCCAGCAGCCAAGGGGGAGGAGGGGATACGCAGTATTTT. It translates to CASSQGGGGDTQYF.

Here the CDR3 reads CASSKGADTQYF. As DNA, the CDR3 is TGTGCCAGCAGCAAAGGAGCAGATACGCAGTATTTT. The chain employs TRBV21-1 and TRBJ2-3; the table assigns TRBD2, which was not confirmed against the DNA. TRBV21-1 is annotated as a pseudogene. The CDR3 runs to 12 residues.

V usage is TRBV9 and J usage is TRBJ2-7, with 9 bases matching TRBD1. The CDR3 spans 15 residues. Germline CDR1 reads SGDLS; CDR2 reads YYNGEE. Germline trimming cut 3 bases from V and 6 bases from J; bases unmatched to any gene: 10. CDR3 amino acids: CASSARGTGNAEQYF. The CDR3 DNA follows: TGTGCCAGCAGCGCGAGAGGGACAGGGAACGCCGAGCAGTACTTC. Complete variable domain (other parts from reference TRBV9 and TRBJ2-7): DSGVTQTPKHLITATGQRVTLRCSPRSGDLSVYWYQQSLDQGLQFLIQYYNGEERAKGNILERFSAQQFPDLHSELNLSSLELGDSALYFCASSARGTGNAEQYFGPGTRLTVT.

This rearrangement joins TRBV7-9 to TRBJ2-7; D assignment may be TRBD1 or TRBD2 (5 bases each). The germline V gene encodes CDR1 SEHNR and CDR2 FQNEAQ (reference sequence). V was trimmed by 1 base and J by 3 bases, leaving 10 bases between them. This CDR3 has 14 residues. CDR3: CASSLGGVSYEQYF. CDR3 coding DNA: TGTGCCAGCAGCTTAGGAGGGGTAAGCTACGAGCAGTACTTC.

V gene TRBV6-5 combines with J gene TRBJ2-1; 9 bases are shared with TRBD1. J lost 5 bases, V lost 6 bases, and 8 bases had no gene match. The CDR3 totals 15 residues. The germline gives CDR1 MNHEY, CDR2 SVGAGI. The CDR3 region has the DNA TGTGCCAGCAGGGCCGGGACAGGGTTTAACAATGAGCAGTTCTTC. Protein sequence: CASRAGTGFNNEQFF.

Only a few counts were recorded for this clone. Here the CDR3 DNA reads TGTGCCAGCAGGGCACAGGGGGCTGGGAGCTATGGCTACACCTTC. Amino acid sequence: CASRAQGAGSYGYTF. The gene calls are TRBV27 and TRBJ1-2, with 9 bases identical to TRBD1. Germline assignment: CDR1 MNHEY and CDR2 SMNVEV (reference sequence). The V and J ends lost 6 bases and 4 bases, in that order; junction bases with no gene match: 9. CDR3 length: 15 residues.

J is TRBJ1-1 and V is TRBV28; D might be TRBD1 (6 bases). Germline values: CDR1 MDHEN, CDR2 SYDVKM. This CDR3 region has 11 residues. V was cut by 7 bases and J by 5 bases, with 8 bases left in between. CDR3 protein: CASTQGTEAFF. The DNA for the CDR3 is TGTGCCAGCACACAGGGAACTGAAGCTTTCTTT.

Here the CDR3 DNA reads TGTGCCAGCAGTGGGACAGGGGTCGATGAGCAGTTCTTC. Encoded protein: CASSGTGVDEQFF. This sequence joins TRBV9 and TRBJ2-1; TRBD1 matches 10 bases. The CDR3 length is 13 residues. Trimming took 5 bases from V and 8 from J; bases not matched to a gene: 4. From germline, CDR1 is SGDLS and CDR2 YYNGEE.

The gene calls are TRBV5-6 and TRBJ2-3, with 14 bases identical to TRBD2. Trimming removed 3 bases from V and 4 bases from J; junction bases left unmatched: 7. CDR3 length equals 17 residues. CDR1 is SGHDT and CDR2 is YYEEEE in the germline V gene. The DNA for the CDR3 is TGTGCCAGCAGCTCCTACGGACTAGCGGGGGGATCAGATACGCAGTATTTT. It encodes CASSSYGLAGGSDTQYF.

This clone showed up just a few times. The chain is built from TRBV19 and TRBJ1-2; no firm D call. The CDR3 has 12 amino acids. Trimming took off 7 bases at V and 2 bases at J, with 8 bases between the two ends. Germline V lookup: CDR1 LNHDA, CDR2 SQIVND (reference sequence). Here the CDR3 DNA reads TGTGCCAGTACCAACCCGAACTATGGCTACACCTTC. It translates to CASTNPNYGYTF.

The V and J genes are TRBV7-2 and TRBJ2-4; possibly TRBD2 for D (7 bases). Trimming pared 3 bases from V and 6 bases from J, leaving 24 bases between. Germline CDR1 is SGHTA and CDR2 is FQGNSA. CDR3 length: 18 amino acids. As DNA, the CDR3 is TGTGCCAGCAGCTTCAATCCCAGGACTAGGGGGGATGGAAACATTCAGTACTTC. Amino acid sequence: CASSFNPRTRGDGNIQYF.

The chain combines TRBV7-6 with TRBJ2-1, with TRBD1 identical over 7 bases. This CDR3 contains 15 residues. Germline-derived CDR1 and CDR2 are SGHVS and FNYEAQ. Losses at the gene ends were 0 bases for V and 5 bases for J; bases not matched to a gene: 4. The CDR3 here is CASSLAGGVHNEQFF. The CDR3 nucleotides read TGTGCCAGCAGCTTAGCAGGGGGCGTACACAATGAGCAGTTCTTC.